One sample yielded the 31 T cell receptor beta chains listed below, sequenced in a study of T cell changes during pregnancy in multiple sclerosis. The table came from immunoSEQ multiplex PCR; TCRdb's copy has only in-frame clones and leaves some out. The repertoire has around 30,000 clones, about 92% of them found once; the top ten carry 0.41%. Specimen: CD4+ T cells from peripheral blood mononuclear cells, collected in the second trimester of pregnancy. The receptor set was obtained from a female donor with multiple sclerosis, enrolled in a pregnancy study.

The V and J genes are TRBV5-1 and TRBJ2-7; 8 bases line up with TRBD2. This CDR3 has 15 residues. The V gene's germline CDR1 is SGHRS and CDR2 YFSETQ. J gave up 0 bases and V 3 bases, and 5 bases lay outside the gene matches. The CDR3 here is CASSWLAGHSYEQYF. DNA of the CDR3: TGCGCCAGCAGCTGGCTAGCGGGTCACTCCTACGAGCAGTACTTC.

This chain joins TRBV7-9 and TRBJ2-1, with 10 bases matching TRBD2. Germline V gene sequence: CDR1 SEHNR, CDR2 FQNEAQ (reference sequence). CDR3 length: 16 amino acids. With V trimmed by 0 bases and J by 9 bases, 8 bases remained unmatched. The CDR3 DNA is TGTGCCAGCAGCTTAGCCCAGCGGGAGGGCCTGGGTGAGCAGTTCTTC. Translated, it gives CASSLAQREGLGEQFF.

Only one count was recorded for this clone. This chain links TRBV28 with TRBJ2-5, with D perhaps matching TRBD1 (6 bases). The DNA end is more similar to TRBJ2-7, so the J call may be wrong. This CDR3 has 15 amino acids. The germline V gene has CDR1 MDHEN and CDR2 SYDVKM. For the CDR3, the DNA is TGTGCCAGCAGCTCGATACAGGGTGGGGCCTACGAGCAGTACTTC. Translated, it gives CASSSIQGGAYEQYF.

The chain employs TRBV7-9 and TRBJ1-5; TRBD1 might be the D (5 bases). The germline V gene has CDR1 SEHNR and CDR2 FQNEAQ (reference sequence). CDR3 length: 14 residues. V was pared by 2 bases and J by 7 bases, with 12 bases between. The CDR3, as DNA: TGTGCCAGCAGCTTACAGGGATACGGGCAGCCCCAGCATTTT. Amino acid sequence: CASSLQGYGQPQHF.

The gene calls are TRBV5-1 and TRBJ1-1, with 8 bases fitting TRBD1. The CDR3 consists of 15 residues. Trimming at V came to 4 bases and at J to 1 base, leaving 6 bases not matched to a gene. CDR1 is SGHRS, CDR2 YFSETQ, per germline. CDR3 DNA sequence: TGCGCCAGCAGCGTCGGGACAGGACCGAACACTGAAGCTTTCTTT. Protein sequence: CASSVGTGPNTEAFF.

This clone came up a few times. V gene TRBV6-5 combines with J gene TRBJ1-2; TRBD1 matches 9 bases. Losses at the gene ends were 6 bases for V and 3 bases for J; bases not matched to a gene: 2. The germline V gene has CDR1 MNHEY and CDR2 SVGAGI. The CDR3 extends over 13 amino acids. CDR3 DNA sequence: TGTGCCAGCAGGGGACAGGGTTACTATGGCTACACCTTC. This encodes CASRGQGYYGYTF.

V and J are TRBV9 and TRBJ2-2, with a weak D call TRBD2 (5 bases). The germline V gene encodes CDR1 SGDLS and CDR2 YYNGEE. This CDR3 has 17 amino acids. V dropped 3 bases and J dropped 3 bases, with 18 bases sitting between them. CDR3 bases: TGTGCCAGCAGCGGGAGGACCGGGGATATAGACACCGGGGAGCTGTTTTTT. Its protein product is CASSGRTGDIDTGELFF. The variable domain in full, with the rest retrieved from reference TRBV9 and TRBJ2-2, is DSGVTQTPKHLITATGQRVTLRCSPRSGDLSVYWYQQSLDQGLQFLIQYYNGEERAKGNILERFSAQQFPDLHSELNLSSLELGDSALYFCASSGRTGDIDTGELFFGEGSRLTVL.

The J gene is TRBJ1-4, the V gene TRBV7-9; D is unclear. Germline assignment: CDR1 SEHNR and CDR2 FQNEAQ (reference sequence). V was pared by 4 bases and J by 5 bases, with 14 bases between. This CDR3 is built from 15 residues. CDR3 coding DNA: TGTGCCAGCAGCTCCACACGGGTAGGAAATGAAAAACTGTTTTTT. Protein: CASSSTRVGNEKLFF.

The chain carries TRBV27 and TRBJ2-3; 8 bases are shared with TRBD1. The germline V gene has CDR1 MNHEY and CDR2 SMNVEV (reference sequence). V trimming: 5 bases; J trimming: 9 bases; junction bases outside the gene matches: 4. The CDR3 contains 12 residues. CDR3 sequence: CASSRQGTTQYF. The DNA of the CDR3 is TGTGCCAGCAGTCGACAGGGGACGACGCAGTATTTT.

Here the CDR3 reads CASSFQGATYEQYF. The CDR3, as DNA: TGTGCCAGCAGTTTTCAGGGGGCAACCTACGAGCAGTACTTC. The gene calls are TRBV27 and TRBJ2-7; 8 bases line up with TRBD1. Looked up from germline, CDR1 is MNHEY and CDR2 is SMNVEV (reference sequence). The CDR3 runs to 14 residues. J was trimmed by 2 bases and V by 3 bases; bases with no gene match: 3.

The rearrangement links TRBV7-9 to TRBJ2-1; D may be TRBD1 (6 bases). CDR1 and CDR2 from the germline V gene are SEHNR and FQNEAQ (reference sequence). This CDR3 region has 16 residues. Trimming took 3 bases from V and 6 from J, leaving 18 bases between them. This chain's CDR3 is CASSFTGFRVSNEQFF. Here the CDR3 DNA reads TGTGCCAGCAGCTTTACAGGGTTCAGGGTGAGCAATGAGCAGTTCTTC.

This chain connects TRBV29-1 to TRBJ2-5; D perhaps matches TRBD1 (6 bases). The CDR3 contains 11 residues. V lost 3 bases and J lost 7, with 9 bases in between. Germline loops: CDR1 SQVTM, CDR2 ANQGSEA. DNA of the CDR3: TGCAGCGTTGATCCCAGGGGGACCCAGTACTTC. Translation gives CSVDPRGTQYF.

V gene TRBV4-2 combines with J gene TRBJ1-5; tentatively, D is TRBD1 (6 bases). Looked up from germline, CDR1 is LGHNA and CDR2 is YNFKEQ. The V gene lost 1 base and the J gene lost 7 bases, with 8 bases spanning the gap. The CDR3 covers 13 residues. CDR3 sequence: CASSQAGVQPQHF. CDR3 sequence (DNA): TGTGCCAGCAGCCAAGCAGGGGTACAGCCCCAGCATTTT.

This clone has more than one count but fewer than ten. The CDR3 sequence: CASSSGDSFRTDTQYF. In DNA form, the CDR3 reads TGTGCCAGCTCCTCTGGCGACTCCTTTCGCACAGATACGCAGTATTTT. The chain recombines TRBV5-4 with TRBJ2-3; D remains ambiguous. The germline CDR1 and CDR2 sequences are SGHNT and YYREEE (reference sequence). Trimming removed 7 bases at V and 1 base at J, with 19 bases between. The CDR3 is 16 residues long.

This clone was picked up a small number of times. The J gene is TRBJ1-2, the V gene TRBV5-4; weak D call: TRBD1 (5 bases). The germline CDR1 and CDR2 sequences are SGHNT and YYREEE (reference sequence). This CDR3 comprises 14 residues. Trimming took off 0 bases at V and 4 bases at J, with 10 bases between the two ends. CDR3 region: CASSLDGRAYGYTF. The CDR3 DNA is TGTGCCAGCAGCTTGGACGGCAGGGCCTATGGCTACACCTTC.

The table lists this clone with a few counts. The chain carries TRBV6-5 and TRBJ2-2, with 13 bases aligning to TRBD2. With 6 bases clipped from V and 5 bases from J, the junction kept 3 bases outside the gene matches. The CDR3 length is 15 residues. The germline V gene has CDR1 MNHEY and CDR2 SVGAGI. The CDR3 loop is CASSSGLAGTGELFF. The CDR3 nucleotides read TGTGCCAGCAGCTCGGGACTAGCGGGAACCGGGGAGCTGTTTTTT.

The chain combines TRBV9 with TRBJ2-3; D possibly corresponds to TRBD2 (6 bases). V was pared by 4 bases and J by 2 bases, with 11 bases between. CDR1 and CDR2 from the germline V gene are SGDLS and YYNGEE. This CDR3 has 14 residues. The CDR3 coding sequence is TGTGCCAGCAGCTTCCGGGACTTCACAGATACGCAGTATTTT. Amino acids: CASSFRDFTDTQYF. Using reference TRBV9 and TRBJ2-3 for the parts outside the CDR3, the full variable domain is DSGVTQTPKHLITATGQRVTLRCSPRSGDLSVYWYQQSLDQGLQFLIQYYNGEERAKGNILERFSAQQFPDLHSELNLSSLELGDSALYFCASSFRDFTDTQYFGPGTRLTVL.

The rearrangement links TRBV4-1 to TRBJ2-2; 7 bases agree with TRBD1. This CDR3 has 15 amino acids. The J segment lost 3 bases and the V segment lost 1 base, leaving 2 bases of the junction unmatched. Looked up from germline, CDR1 is MGHRA and CDR2 is YSYEKL. The CDR3 DNA is TGCGCCAGCAGCCAAGGGGACAGATACACCGGGGAGCTGTTTTTT. Amino acid sequence: CASSQGDRYTGELFF.

The chain has TRBV5-1 and TRBJ1-1; weak D call: TRBD1 (5 bases). Germline V gene data show CDR1 as SGHRS and CDR2 as YFSETQ. The length of the CDR3 is 16 residues. V dropped 1 base and J dropped 0 bases, with 13 bases sitting between them. This CDR3 reads CASSLSTGNMNTEAFF. The CDR3 DNA is TGCGCCAGCAGCTTGTCAACAGGAAATATGAACACTGAAGCTTTCTTT.

With regard to this clone: Other DNA sequences in the same sample also yield this CDR3. The chain is built from TRBV6-1 and TRBJ1-2; 9 bases fit TRBD1. V lost 3 bases to trimming and J lost 4 bases; unmatched junction nucleotides: 3. The CDR3 extends over 14 amino acids. Germline CDR1 and CDR2: MNHNS and SASEGT. CDR3 bases: TGTGCCAGCAGTGAGGGGACAGGGCTCTATGGCTACACCTTC. Translated, it gives CASSEGTGLYGYTF.

V and J are TRBV19 and TRBJ1-5; perhaps TRBD1 as D (6 bases). Germline V gene sequence: CDR1 LNHDA, CDR2 SQIVND (reference sequence). The CDR3 is 14 amino acids. The V and J ends lost 5 bases and 4 bases respectively, with 12 bases between them. This CDR3 is CASSLDSRNQPQHF. The DNA for the CDR3 is TGTGCCAGTAGTCTGGACAGCAGAAATCAGCCCCAGCATTTT. Together with reference TRBV19 and TRBJ1-5, the CDR3 gives the full variable domain: DGGITQSPKYLFRKEGQNVTLSCEQNLNHDAMYWYRQDPGQGLRLIYYSQIVNDFQKGDIAEGYSVSREKKESFPLTVTSAQKNPTAFYLCASSLDSRNQPQHFGDGTRLSIL.

About this clone itself: No conserved phenylalanine or tryptophan is present at the end of the CDR3, so a read error is the likely explanation. It is unclear where the CDR3 begins or ends on the DNA, so no DNA is shown, and the CDR3 is as TCRdb lists it. The V gene is TRBV28, the J gene TRBJ2-7; TRBD1 is the table's D call, not checked against the DNA. Germline-derived CDR1 and CDR2 are MDHEN and SYDVKM. From its first to its last residue, the CDR3 has 12 amino acids. The CDR3 reads CASRSTGDLLAY.

J is TRBJ2-5 and V is TRBV2; 9 bases are shared with TRBD2. This CDR3 has 15 amino acids. Per germline, CDR1 SNHLY and CDR2 FYNNEI. V dropped 6 bases and J dropped 4; count of bases not matched to a gene: 9. CDR3 sequence reads: CASSIAGALGETQYF. CDR3 sequence (DNA): TGTGCCAGCAGCATAGCGGGAGCCTTGGGAGAGACCCAGTACTTC.

This chain uses TRBV7-9 with TRBJ2-3; D is perhaps TRBD2 (6 bases). V lost 5 bases and J lost 0, with 18 bases in between. The CDR3 loop spans 17 amino acids. CDR1 SEHNR and CDR2 FQNEAQ come from the germline V gene (reference sequence). The CDR3 sequence: CASSLLDWRDSTDTQYF. The DNA of the CDR3 is TGTGCCAGCAGCCTACTGGATTGGCGGGATAGCACAGATACGCAGTATTTT.

The chain has TRBV27 and TRBJ1-2; D may be TRBD1 (6 bases). V lost 1 base and J lost 6, with 9 bases in between. From germline, CDR1 is MNHEY and CDR2 SMNVEV (reference sequence). The CDR3 runs 13 residues. This chain's CDR3 is CASSLFQGNGYTF. In nucleotides, the CDR3 is TGTGCCAGCAGTTTATTTCAGGGGAATGGCTACACCTTC.

The chain is built from TRBV4-3 and TRBJ1-4, with 7 bases identical to TRBD1. The CDR3 spans 15 residues. Looked up from germline, CDR1 is LGHNA and CDR2 is YSLEER. The trim removed 4 bases at V and 5 bases at J, leaving 7 bases unmatched. In DNA form, the CDR3 reads TGCGCCAGCAGCCTTCAGACAGGGAGGAATGAAAAACTGTTTTTT. Its translation is CASSLQTGRNEKLFF.

The chain is built from TRBV5-1 and TRBJ2-7; TRBD2 is a possible D gene (5 bases). The CDR3 has 12 residues. Germline V gives CDR1 SGHRS, CDR2 YFSETQ. V shed 5 bases and J shed 5 bases, with 11 bases lying between them. The DNA for the CDR3 is TGCGCCAGCAGTGGGAGTTTTGACGAGCAGTACTTC. This codes for CASSGSFDEQYF.

The chain recombines TRBV19 with TRBJ1-5; D remains ambiguous. Trimming took 3 bases from V and 7 from J, leaving 10 bases between them. The CDR3 spans 13 residues. CDR1 and CDR2 from the germline V gene are LNHDA and SQIVND (reference sequence). This CDR3 is CASSIEERQPQHF. Written as DNA, the CDR3 is TGTGCCAGTAGTATTGAGGAACGCCAGCCCCAGCATTTT.

This chain connects TRBV5-5 to TRBJ1-5, with 8 positions matching TRBD1. The CDR3 is made up of 17 amino acids. After removal of 5 bases from V and 4 bases from J, the junction contained 14 bases not matched to a gene. Looked up from germline, CDR1 is SGHKS and CDR2 is YYEKEE (reference sequence). The DNA of the CDR3 is TGTGCCAGCAGGCTAACCGGGACAGGCCTATTAAATCAGCCCCAGCATTTT. Translating gives CASRLTGTGLLNQPQHF.

The rearrangement uses TRBV19 and TRBJ2-7, with TRBD2 matching over 10 bases. V shed 4 bases and J 2 bases; nucleotides not matched to a gene: 11. This CDR3 is 17 amino acids long. Germline V gene lookup returns CDR1 LNHDA and CDR2 SQIVND (reference sequence). The DNA for the CDR3 is TGTGCCAGTAGTAGCCCCCCCGGGACTAGCGCGACCTACGAGCAGTACTTC. Encoded protein: CASSSPPGTSATYEQYF. The full variable domain, with the rest looked up from reference TRBV19 and TRBJ2-7, is DGGITQSPKYLFRKEGQNVTLSCEQNLNHDAMYWYRQDPGQGLRLIYYSQIVNDFQKGDIAEGYSVSREKKESFPLTVTSAQKNPTAFYLCASSSPPGTSATYEQYFGPGTRLTVT.

This sequence joins TRBV19 and TRBJ1-5, with 12 nucleotides matching TRBD1. V dropped 4 bases and J dropped 6; count of bases not matched to a gene: 4. Germline V CDR1 and CDR2: LNHDA, SQIVND (reference sequence). The CDR3 spans 15 residues. CDR3: CASSRGQGATQPQHF. The CDR3 nucleotides are TGTGCCAGTAGTAGGGGACAGGGGGCAACTCAGCCCCAGCATTTT.